This T cell receptor beta chain was observed in a study of T cells in localized non-small cell lung cancer. The V gene end was trimmed by 4 bases and the J gene end by 7 bases; junction bases not matched to a gene: 12. Germline V lookup: CDR1 KGHSH, CDR2 LQKENI. This CDR3 spans 17 amino acids. TCRdb's table, derived via immunoSEQ multiplex PCR, lists solely in-frame clones and lacks some. The repertoire holds 30,000 to 35,000 clones, with almost 90% as singletons. The origin of this receptor is a woman aged 35-70 years with stage I lung adenocarcinoma. This sequence joins TRBV18 and TRBJ1-6; 8 positions match TRBD1. The source material was peripheral blood, sampled before any cancer treatment. The CDR3 sequence: CASSRGGQGQMNSPLHF. CDR3 nucleotide sequence: TGTGCCAGCTCACGGGGAGGACAGGGACAAATGAATTCACCCCTCCACTTT.